This T cell receptor beta chain was profiled in a study of read filtering for tumor transcriptome and immune sequencing. The overall study: Revised staging placed eight or nine patients in R-ISS I, about 15 in II, 6 or 7 in III. TCR-mapped reads were about 4.05 to 11 million with IR-seq versus about 85 to 1,300 with RNA-seq.

There are 16 residues in the CDR3. V lost 9 bases and J 4 bases, leaving 22 bases between the germline ends. Germline-derived CDR1 and CDR2 are LNHDA and SQIVND (reference sequence). This library used around 400 ng RNA and molecular barcoded adaptors spanning alpha/delta and beta/gamma chains. One entry per CDR3 protein, called by TCRdb with MiXCR from the reads. This sample has some 120,000 distinct CDR3 sequences, with approximately 12% found just once. At the time of active disease, bone marrow was collected from every patient. This clonotype has at least ten counts. Sample: a population of CD138-negative cells sorted from bone marrow. The clonotype originates from a donor over 35 with multiple myeloma. The chain recombines TRBV19 with TRBJ2-1; D might be TRBD1 or TRBD2, each matching 6 bases. CDR3 loop: CASRQAAGQTYNEQFF. CDR3 coding DNA: TGTGCCAGCCGCCAAGCTGCGGGACAAACGTACAATGAGCAGTTCTTC.